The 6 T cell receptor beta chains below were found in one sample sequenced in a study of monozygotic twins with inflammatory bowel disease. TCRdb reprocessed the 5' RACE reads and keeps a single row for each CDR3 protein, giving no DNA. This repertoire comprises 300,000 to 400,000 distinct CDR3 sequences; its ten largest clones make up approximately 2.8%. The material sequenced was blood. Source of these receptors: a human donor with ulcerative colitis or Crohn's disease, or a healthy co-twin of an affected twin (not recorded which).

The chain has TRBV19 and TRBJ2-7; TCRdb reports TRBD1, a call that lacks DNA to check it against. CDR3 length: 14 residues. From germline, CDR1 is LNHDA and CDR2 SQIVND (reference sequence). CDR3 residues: CASGDRGNIYEQYF.

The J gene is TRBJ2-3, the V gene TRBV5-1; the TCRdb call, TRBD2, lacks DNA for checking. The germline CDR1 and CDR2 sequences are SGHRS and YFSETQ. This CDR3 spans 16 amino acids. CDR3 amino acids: CASTSPSGGPGDTQYF.

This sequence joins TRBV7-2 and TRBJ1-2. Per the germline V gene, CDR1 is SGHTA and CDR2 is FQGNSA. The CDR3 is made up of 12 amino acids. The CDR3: CASSQRWDGYTF.

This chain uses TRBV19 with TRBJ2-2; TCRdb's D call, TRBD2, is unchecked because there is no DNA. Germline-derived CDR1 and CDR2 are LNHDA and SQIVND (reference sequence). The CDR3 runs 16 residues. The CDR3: CASSIWSSGYTGELFF.

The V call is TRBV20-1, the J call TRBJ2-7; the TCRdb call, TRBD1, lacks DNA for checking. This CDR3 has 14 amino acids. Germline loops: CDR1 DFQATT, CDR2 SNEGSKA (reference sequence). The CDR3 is CSARGGQGGYEQYF.

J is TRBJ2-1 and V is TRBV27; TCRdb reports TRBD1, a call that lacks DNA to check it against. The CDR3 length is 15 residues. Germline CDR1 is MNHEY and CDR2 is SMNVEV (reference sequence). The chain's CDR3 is CASSLGRTGYNEQFF.